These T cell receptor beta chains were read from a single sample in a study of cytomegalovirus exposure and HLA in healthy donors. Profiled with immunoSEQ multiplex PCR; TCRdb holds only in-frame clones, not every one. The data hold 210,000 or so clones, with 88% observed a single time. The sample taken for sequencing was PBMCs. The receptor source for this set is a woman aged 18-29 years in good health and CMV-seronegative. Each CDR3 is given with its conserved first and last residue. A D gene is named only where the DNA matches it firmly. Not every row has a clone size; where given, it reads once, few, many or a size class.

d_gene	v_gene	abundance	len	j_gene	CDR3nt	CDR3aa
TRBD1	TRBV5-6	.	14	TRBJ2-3	TGTGCCAGCAGCCTAGGGACAGTAACAGATACGCAGTATTTT	CASSLGTVTDTQYF
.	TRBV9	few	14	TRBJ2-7	TGTGCCAGCAGCGACTTCGGGACACCGGGGGAGCAGTACTTC	CASSDFGTPGEQYF
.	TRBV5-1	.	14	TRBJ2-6	TGCGCCAGCAGCTCTTCTTCTGGGGCCAACGTCCTGACTTTC	CASSSSSGANVLTF
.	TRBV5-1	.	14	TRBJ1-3	TGCGCCAGCAGCTCGGACATCACTGGAAACACCATATATTTT	CASSSDITGNTIYF
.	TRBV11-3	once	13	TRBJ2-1	TGTGCCAGCAGCCACTCACTCAGGAATGAGCAGTTCTTC	CASSHSLRNEQFF
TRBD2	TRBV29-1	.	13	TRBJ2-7	TGCAGCGTTGGGGGGGGGTCTTCCTACGAGCAGTACTTC	CSVGGGSSYEQYF
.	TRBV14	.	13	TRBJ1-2	TGTGCCAGCAGCCAAGACAGACTCTATGGCTACACCTTC	CASSQDRLYGYTF
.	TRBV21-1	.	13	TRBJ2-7	TGTGCCAGCAGCAAAATGACTTCCTACGAGCAGTACTTC	CASSKMTSYEQYF
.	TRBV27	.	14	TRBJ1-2	TGTGCCAGCGGTACAAGGGGACATTTCTATGGCTACACCTTC	CASGTRGHFYGYTF
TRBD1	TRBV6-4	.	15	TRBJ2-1	TGTGCCAGCAGTCCGACAGGGGAGTTATACAATGAGCAGTTCTTC	CASSPTGELYNEQFF
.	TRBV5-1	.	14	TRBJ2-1	TGCGCCAGCATGGAATCGGGATTACGGGATGAGCAGTTCTTC	CASMESGLRDEQFF
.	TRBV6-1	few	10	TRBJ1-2	TGTGCCAGCACGCGGAATGGCTACACCTTC	CASTRNGYTF
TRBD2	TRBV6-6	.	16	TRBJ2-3	TGTGCCAGCAGTCCCCGGGGGGTACTGGGCACAGATACGCAGTATTTT	CASSPRGVLGTDTQYF
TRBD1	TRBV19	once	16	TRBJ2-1	TGTGCCAGTAGTATTCAGGGGACAGGCTTATACAATGAGCAGTTCTTC	CASSIQGTGLYNEQFF
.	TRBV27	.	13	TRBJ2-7	TGTGCCAGCAGTTTATCTAGCAGATACGAGCAGTACTTC	CASSLSSRYEQYF
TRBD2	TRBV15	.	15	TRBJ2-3	TGTGCCACCAGCAGAGAAGCGGGAGCTACAGATACGCAGTATTTT	CATSREAGATDTQYF
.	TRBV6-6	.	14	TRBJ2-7	TGTGCCAGCTCTAGACAGATAAGCTCCTACGAGCAGTACTTC	CASSRQISSYEQYF
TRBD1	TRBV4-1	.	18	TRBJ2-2	TGCGCCAGCAGCCAACTCTTGTCCGGGACAGGGGGCACCGGGGAGCTGTTTTTT	CASSQLLSGTGGTGELFF
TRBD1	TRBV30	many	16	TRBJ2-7	TGTGCCTGGAGTGCACGGGACAGGGAAGGTTCCTACGAGCAGTACTTC	CAWSARDREGSYEQYF
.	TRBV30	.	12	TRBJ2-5	TGTGCCTGGAGTGTTATGGGGGGGACCCAGTACTTC	CAWSVMGGTQYF
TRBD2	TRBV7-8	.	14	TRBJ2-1	TGTGCCAGCAGCCGGGAGGGCGTCCGCTATGAGCAGTTCTTC	CASSREGVRYEQFF
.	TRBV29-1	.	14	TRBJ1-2	TGCAGCGTTGACAAGACAGGAATCATCTATGGCTACACCTTC	CSVDKTGIIYGYTF
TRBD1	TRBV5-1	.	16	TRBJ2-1	TGCGCCAGCAGGAATCGAACAGGGGGTGGGTACAATGAGCAGTTCTTC	CASRNRTGGGYNEQFF
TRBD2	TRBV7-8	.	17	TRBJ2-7	TGTGCCAGCAGCTTAGTAGGGACTAGCGGGAAGACCTACGAGCAGTACTTC	CASSLVGTSGKTYEQYF
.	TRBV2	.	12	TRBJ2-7	TGTGCCAGCAGTGAAGACAGATACGAGCAGTACTTC	CASSEDRYEQYF
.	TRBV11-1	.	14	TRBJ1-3	TGTGCCAGCAGCTTGGACATCTCTGGAAACACCATATATTTT	CASSLDISGNTIYF
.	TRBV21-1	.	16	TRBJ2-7	TGTGCCAGCAGCACCCAAACAGGGGTAAATATGTACGAGCAGTACTTC	CASSTQTGVNMYEQYF
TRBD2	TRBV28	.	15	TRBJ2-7	TGTGCCAGCAGTTTCATGGGACTAGCGGGAAACGAGCAGTACTTC	CASSFMGLAGNEQYF
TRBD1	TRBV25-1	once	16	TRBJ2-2	TGTGCCAGCAGTGAGTCCCAGGGGGCATACACCGGGGAGCTGTTTTTT	CASSESQGAYTGELFF